A selection of T cell receptor beta chains follows, all from one sample in a study of blood T cells in healthy people across ages. TCRdb recomputed calls from the 5' RACE reads with MiXCR, one row per CDR3 protein. The profile shows hundreds of thousands of distinct CDR3 sequences, around half of them singletons. Material: blood. Source of these receptors: a woman aged 55-69 years in good health. Both conserved end residues are part of each CDR3. Each record gives: J gene, clone size, D gene, V gene, CDR3 DNA, CDR3 protein. A D gene is named only where the DNA matches it firmly. Clone size, where shown, is once, few, many, or a class for clones that have expanded.

J gene: TRBJ2-5
clone size: few
D gene: .
V gene: TRBV2
CDR3 DNA: TGTGCCAGCAGTGTCGACGTAGAGGCGTACTTC
CDR3 protein: CASSVDVEAYF

J gene: TRBJ2-7
clone size: many
D gene: .
V gene: TRBV6-1
CDR3 DNA: TGTGCCAGCAGTGAGCCAGCGAGCGGTTCCCCCTACGAGCAGTACTTC
CDR3 protein: CASSEPASGSPYEQYF

J gene: TRBJ1-5
clone size: .
D gene: TRBD1
V gene: TRBV20-1
CDR3 DNA: TGCAGTGCTAGACACCCCTCCGGGACAGGGGGCTCTTTTCAGCCCCAGCATTTT
CDR3 protein: CSARHPSGTGGSFQPQHF

J gene: TRBJ2-7
clone size: .
D gene: .
V gene: TRBV10-3
CDR3 DNA: TGTGCCATCAGAAACATCAGGAGTGGCTACGAGCAGTACTTC
CDR3 protein: CAIRNIRSGYEQYF

J gene: TRBJ1-1
clone size: .
D gene: .
V gene: TRBV3-1
CDR3 DNA: TGTGCCAGCAGCCAACAACAGCGCAACACTGAAGCTTTCTTT
CDR3 protein: CASSQQQRNTEAFF

J gene: TRBJ2-6
clone size: .
D gene: .
V gene: TRBV25-1
CDR3 DNA: TGTGCCAGCTCATTAAGGCGGGGAAGTGGGGCCAACGTCCTGACTTTC
CDR3 protein: CASSLRRGSGANVLTF

J gene: TRBJ2-5
clone size: few
D gene: TRBD2
V gene: TRBV7-2
CDR3 DNA: TGTGCCAGCAGCTCCACTAGCGGTACCTCCCAAGAGACCCAGTACTTC
CDR3 protein: CASSSTSGTSQETQYF

J gene: TRBJ1-1
clone size: few
D gene: TRBD1
V gene: TRBV5-1
CDR3 DNA: TGCGCCAGCGGGACAGGTACACAAGGGGCTGAAGCTTTCTTT
CDR3 protein: CASGTGTQGAEAFF

J gene: TRBJ2-7
clone size: many
D gene: TRBD2
V gene: TRBV6-2/TRBV6-3
CDR3 DNA: TGTGCCAGCAGTTACTCGATGAAGCGGGAGGGTTCCTACGAGCAGTACTTC
CDR3 protein: CASSYSMKREGSYEQYF

J gene: TRBJ2-5
clone size: .
D gene: .
V gene: TRBV6-2/TRBV6-3
CDR3 DNA: TGTGCCAGCAGTTACCGGGGCTGGACCTCCCAAGAGACCCAGTACTTC
CDR3 protein: CASSYRGWTSQETQYF

J gene: TRBJ1-5
clone size: few
D gene: TRBD1
V gene: TRBV4-2
CDR3 DNA: TGTGCCAGCAGCCTCGAACACCGACAGGGAAATCAGCCCCAGCATTTT
CDR3 protein: CASSLEHRQGNQPQHF

J gene: TRBJ1-2
clone size: .
D gene: TRBD1
V gene: TRBV7-9
CDR3 DNA: TGTGCCAGCAGCATCCGGGACAGGGAGATACCATATGGCTACACCTTC
CDR3 protein: CASSIRDREIPYGYTF

J gene: TRBJ2-1
clone size: .
D gene: .
V gene: TRBV6-1
CDR3 DNA: TGTGCCAGCCGAAAGCTCGGGGCTGCTGCGTTGAATGAGCAGTTCTTC
CDR3 protein: CASRKLGAAALNEQFF

J gene: TRBJ2-6
clone size: few
D gene: TRBD1
V gene: TRBV19
CDR3 DNA: TGTGCCAGTAGGCCGGGACAGGGCCTGTCTGGGGCCAACGTCCTGACTTTC
CDR3 protein: CASRPGQGLSGANVLTF

J gene: TRBJ1-2
clone size: .
D gene: .
V gene: TRBV30
CDR3 DNA: TGTGCCTGGAGTCCCCGGGACGGCGCTAACTATGGCTACACCTTC
CDR3 protein: CAWSPRDGANYGYTF

J gene: TRBJ2-5
clone size: .
D gene: .
V gene: TRBV24-1
CDR3 DNA: TGTGCCACCAGTGATCGTGGTAGAGACGTCCGCAATGAGCAGTACTTC
CDR3 protein: CATSDRGRDVRNEQYF

J gene: TRBJ2-5
clone size: many
D gene: .
V gene: TRBV20-1
CDR3 DNA: TGCAGTGGCATCCAAGAGACCCAGTACTTC
CDR3 protein: CSGIQETQYF

J gene: TRBJ2-7
clone size: few
D gene: TRBD1
V gene: TRBV5-6
CDR3 DNA: TGTGCCAGCAGTTCTGCGTATCCTTTAGGGACAGGGAGCTCCTACGAGCAGTACTTC
CDR3 protein: CASSSAYPLGTGSSYEQYF